The 11 T cell receptor beta chains listed next were all sequenced from one sample in a study of blood T cell repertoires in COVID-19 (dated by TCRdb to 2018 to 2021). Library construction relied on the immunoSEQ multiplex PCR assay. Here the immuneACCESS table is served through TCRdb, limited to in-frame sequences with V and J called. Missing clones are a known gap in these copies; in checked studies unresolved V genes cover under half, and the rest lacks a known reason. In all, the sample holds around 140,000 clones, and approximately 87% of those were seen once. The ten top clones hold about 11% of the sample. The sequenced sample was PBMCs or T cells enriched from blood (not recorded which). The origin of the receptors is a man aged 55 to 70 who had recovered from COVID-19.

This clone appeared a single time. This chain connects TRBV29-1 to TRBJ1-4, with no clear D. CDR1 is SQVTM and CDR2 is ANQGSEA in the germline V gene. V gave up 7 bases and J gave up 6 bases, with 18 bases separating them. This CDR3 has 14 residues. This CDR3 is CSAGYTGTDEKLFF. The CDR3 DNA reads TGCAGCGCTGGATACACGGGTACGGATGAAAAACTGTTTTTT.

This clone was recorded a few times. This chain links TRBV6-5 with TRBJ2-7; D is possibly TRBD2 (6 bases). The V end was cut by 2 bases, the J end by 3 bases, with 11 bases between. The germline V gene has CDR1 MNHEY and CDR2 SVGAGI. The CDR3 is 14 amino acids. CDR3 in amino acids: CASSYAFSGYEQYF. The CDR3 DNA is TGTGCCAGCAGTTACGCTTTTAGCGGCTACGAGCAGTACTTC.

The V gene is TRBV13, the J gene TRBJ2-3; 16 positions agree with TRBD2. V was clipped by 1 base and J by 8 bases; unmatched bases: 6. The CDR3 length is 17 residues. Germline V gene sequence: CDR1 PRHDT, CDR2 FYEKMQ (reference sequence). The CDR3 nucleotides are TGTGCCAGCAGCTTAGAGGGACTAGCGGGGGGGCCTGGTACGCAGTATTTT. It encodes CASSLEGLAGGPGTQYF.

The chain joins TRBV10-3 to TRBJ1-5, with 7 bases aligning to TRBD1. This CDR3 contains 15 residues. Losses at the gene ends were 3 bases for V and 2 bases for J; bases not matched to a gene: 4. Germline loops: CDR1 ENHRY, CDR2 SYGVKD. In nucleotides, the CDR3 is TGTGCCATCAGTGAAAGTGGACAGGGCAATCAGCCCCAGCATTTT. It specifies CAISESGQGNQPQHF.

The chain has TRBV14 and TRBJ2-3; D is unresolved. The V end lost 2 bases, the J end lost 6 bases, and 6 bases lay between the germline ends. The CDR3 is made up of 12 amino acids. Germline values: CDR1 SGHDN, CDR2 FVKESK. The DNA for the CDR3 is TGTGCCAGCAGCCAATCCGGGGATACGCAGTATTTT. It translates to CASSQSGDTQYF. Together with reference TRBV14 and TRBJ2-3, the CDR3 gives the full variable domain: EAGVTQFPSHSVIEKGQTVTLRCDPISGHDNLYWYRRVMGKEIKFLLHFVKESKQDESGMPNNRFLAERTGGTYSTLKVQPAELEDSGVYFCASSQSGDTQYFGPGTRLTVL.

CDR3 coding DNA: TGTGCCAGCAGTCCCCTCTGGGGAGGTAATTCACCCCTCCACTTT. Translating it yields CASSPLWGGNSPLHF. The chain carries TRBV6-5 and TRBJ1-6, with unresolved D. V lost 5 bases and J lost 6, with 14 bases in between. Germline CDR1 is MNHEY and CDR2 is SVGAGI. The length of the CDR3 is 15 residues.

The rearrangement uses TRBV5-1 and TRBJ2-1; 16 bases align to TRBD2. Germline lookup yields CDR1 SGHRS and CDR2 YFSETQ. The CDR3 runs 16 residues. J gave up 8 bases and V 3 bases, and 5 bases lay outside the gene matches. This CDR3 reads CASSSGGTSGRDEQFF. The CDR3 nucleotides read TGCGCCAGCAGCTCTGGGGGGACTAGCGGGAGGGATGAGCAGTTCTTC. The full variable domain, in which reference TRBV5-1 and TRBJ2-1 provide the parts outside the CDR3, is KAGVTQTPRYLIKTRGQQVTLSCSPISGHRSVSWYQQTPGQGLQFLFEYFSETQRNKGNFPGRFSGRQFSNSRSEMNVSTLELGDSALYLCASSSGGTSGRDEQFFGPGTRLTVL.

The rearrangement uses TRBV27 and TRBJ2-2; TRBD1 aligns across 9 bases. The length of the CDR3 is 16 residues. The trim removed 1 base at V and 3 bases at J, leaving 3 bases unmatched. Germline CDR1 is MNHEY and CDR2 is SMNVEV (reference sequence). The DNA for the CDR3 is TGTGCCAGCAGTTTATACAGGGGGCTCGACACCGGGGAGCTGTTTTTT. Translation: CASSLYRGLDTGELFF.

The CDR3, as DNA: TGTGCCACCAGCAGACATCCGACAGGGCCCAATTCACCCCTCCACTTT. Residues: CATSRHPTGPNSPLHF. The chain employs TRBV15 and TRBJ1-6; 7 nucleotides match TRBD1. The V gene end was trimmed by 2 bases and the J gene end by 7 bases; junction bases not matched to a gene: 8. Germline V gene data show CDR1 as LNHNV and CDR2 as YYDKDF (reference sequence). CDR3 length: 16 amino acids.

This chain uses TRBV2 with TRBJ1-2, with TRBD1 identical over 7 bases. This CDR3 comprises 15 residues. With 7 bases clipped from V and 8 bases from J, the junction kept 16 bases outside the gene matches. Looked up from germline, CDR1 is SNHLY and CDR2 is FYNNEI. The CDR3 nucleotides are TGTGCCAGCACCCGGGTGTTGACAGGGCCGAGCGGCTACACCTTC. It translates to CASTRVLTGPSGYTF.

This clone was found once. The gene calls are TRBV21-1 and TRBJ1-5; the table assigns TRBD1, which was not confirmed against the DNA. TRBV21-1 is assigned pseudogene status. The CDR3 is 15 residues long. CDR3 sequence (DNA): TGTGCCAGCAGCAGTGGGGACAAGGGCAATCAGCCCCAGCATTTT. It encodes CASSSGDKGNQPQHF.